In this sample, the clone carrying this TCR beta chain turned up a few times. The data were taken from a study of T cells of healthy individuals. TCRdb recomputed calls from the 5' RACE reads with MiXCR, one row per CDR3 protein. The data contain tens of thousands of distinct CDR3 sequences, about 5% of them singletons. V was cut by 5 bases and J by 3 bases, with 15 bases left in between. The CDR3 contains 15 residues. Germline loops: CDR1 MNHEY, CDR2 SVGAGI. V is TRBV6-5 and J is TRBJ2-3; D tentatively reads TRBD1 or TRBD2 (5 bases each). This TCR came from a female donor in good health. CDR3 in DNA: TGTGCCAGCAGTCCATACGGGGCTGAGACAGATACGCAGTATTTT. Translated: CASSPYGAETDTQYF.